The 26 T cell receptor beta chains below come from one sample, sequenced in a study of blood T cell repertoires in COVID-19. Produced via immunoSEQ multiplex PCR; TCRdb's table is partial and in-frame only. The sample holds roughly 670,000 clones, 85% to 90% seen once. The sequenced sample consisted of peripheral blood. All receptors come from a woman under 30 with acute or convalescent COVID-19.

The CDR3 sequence: CSAGRQRGGWETQYF. As DNA, the CDR3 is TGCAGCGCTGGGAGGCAGCGGGGGGGGTGGGAGACCCAGTACTTC. The chain carries TRBV29-1 and TRBJ2-5; 10 positions match TRBD2. V dropped 7 bases and J dropped 5; count of bases not matched to a gene: 13. CDR3 length: 15 amino acids. Germline CDR1 SQVTM, CDR2 ANQGSEA.

This chain joins TRBV10-3 and TRBJ2-7; D gene uncertain. V lost 10 bases and J 3 bases, leaving 16 bases between the germline ends. This CDR3 has 13 amino acids. Germline V CDR1 and CDR2: ENHRY, SYGVKD. The CDR3 loop is CATDGGSDYEQYF. Written as DNA, the CDR3 is TGTGCCACCGACGGCGGCTCTGACTACGAGCAGTACTTC.

The V gene is TRBV10-1, the J gene TRBJ1-5; the D gene is possibly TRBD1 (6 bases). The CDR3 has 15 amino acids. Germline CDR1 reads WNHNN; CDR2 reads SYGVQD (reference sequence). For the CDR3, the DNA is TGCTCGAGGGGGACCCGATTAGGGGGAAGTCAGCCCCAGCATTTT. Translation: CSRGTRLGGSQPQHF.

The V and J genes are TRBV28 and TRBJ2-3; 10 positions agree with TRBD2. The CDR3 is 16 amino acids. V shed 2 bases, J shed 0 bases, and the junction held 2 bases outside the gene matches. In germline, CDR1 is MDHEN, CDR2 SYDVKM. Here the CDR3 DNA reads TGTGCCAGCAGTTTACCACTAGCGGGGAGCACAGATACGCAGTATTTT. Protein sequence: CASSLPLAGSTDTQYF.

V gene TRBV6-5 combines with J gene TRBJ1-1, with D maybe TRBD1 (5 bases). This CDR3 is 13 amino acids long. CDR1 MNHEY and CDR2 SVGAGI come from the germline V gene. V gave up 8 bases and J gave up 7 bases, with 17 bases separating them. The CDR3 loop is CASHLGGRIEAFF. For the CDR3, the DNA is TGTGCCAGCCACCTCGGGGGGAGGATTGAAGCTTTCTTT.

This chain joins TRBV25-1 and TRBJ1-2, with 9 bases identical to TRBD1. Germline lookup yields CDR1 MGHDK and CDR2 SYGVNS. J was trimmed by 8 bases and V by 11 bases; bases with no gene match: 9. The CDR3 totals 12 residues. CDR3 DNA: TGTGCCGCAAGGGACAGGGAGGACGGCTACACCTTC. Encoded protein: CAARDREDGYTF.

This sequence joins TRBV24-1 and TRBJ2-5; the D gene is possibly TRBD1 (5 bases). CDR3 size: 12 residues. Trimming pared 6 bases from V and 4 bases from J, leaving 8 bases between. CDR1 and CDR2 from the germline V gene are KGHDR and SFDVKD. The CDR3 sequence is CATSLQGETQYF. DNA of the CDR3: TGTGCCACCAGTCTCCAGGGAGAGACCCAGTACTTC.

The rearrangement uses TRBV28 and TRBJ1-3; D is ambiguous. CDR1 MDHEN and CDR2 SYDVKM come from the germline V gene. Trimming cost V 4 bases and J 2 bases, with 9 bases left between them. The CDR3 consists of 14 residues. CDR3 loop: CASSWRITGNTIYF. CDR3 DNA: TGTGCCAGCAGTTGGCGGATAACTGGAAACACCATATATTTT. The full variable domain, with the rest looked up from reference TRBV28 and TRBJ1-3, is DVKVTQSSRYLVKRTGEKVFLECVQDMDHENMFWYRQDPGLGLRLIYFSYDVKMKEKGDIPEGYSVSREKKERFSLILESASTNQTSMYLCASSWRITGNTIYFGEGSWLTVV.

The chain employs TRBV11-3 and TRBJ2-2; TRBD1 matches 11 bases. The CDR3 sequence is 16 residues long. Germline values: CDR1 SGHNT, CDR2 YENEEA. After removal of 3 bases from V and 4 bases from J, the junction contained 4 bases not matched to a gene. CDR3 loop: CASSFGQGAGTGELFF. DNA of the CDR3: TGTGCCAGCAGCTTCGGACAGGGGGCGGGCACCGGGGAGCTGTTTTTT.

The chain couples TRBV9 to TRBJ1-1; no clear D. The CDR3 covers 15 residues. V gave up 4 bases and J gave up 1 base, with 14 bases separating them. Germline V gene sequence: CDR1 SGDLS, CDR2 YYNGEE. CDR3 in amino acids: CASSTSVGRNTEAFF. The CDR3 coding sequence is TGTGCCAGCAGCACCTCTGTGGGGAGGAACACTGAAGCTTTCTTT. The variable domain in full, with the rest retrieved from reference TRBV9 and TRBJ1-1, is DSGVTQTPKHLITATGQRVTLRCSPRSGDLSVYWYQQSLDQGLQFLIQYYNGEERAKGNILERFSAQQFPDLHSELNLSSLELGDSALYFCASSTSVGRNTEAFFGQGTRLTVV.

The chain couples TRBV11-2 to TRBJ2-7; D possibly corresponds to TRBD2 (6 bases). The CDR3 runs to 14 residues. In germline, CDR1 is SGHAT, CDR2 FQNNGV. Trimming removed 3 bases from V and 3 bases from J, with 12 bases in between. The CDR3 spells CASSLGPGDYEQYF. The CDR3 region has the DNA TGTGCCAGCAGCTTGGGACCGGGAGACTACGAGCAGTACTTC. Full variable domain (outside the CDR3, taken from reference TRBV11-2 and TRBJ2-7): EAGVAQSPRYKIIEKRQSVAFWCNPISGHATLYWYQQILGQGPKLLIQFQNNGVVDDSQLPKDRFSAERLKGVDSTLKIQPAKLEDSAVYLCASSLGPGDYEQYFGPGTRLTVT.

The chain links TRBV6-5 to TRBJ1-6; no reliable D call. Germline lookup yields CDR1 MNHEY and CDR2 SVGAGI. Trimming took off 6 bases at V and 8 bases at J, with 17 bases between the two ends. The CDR3 is 15 amino acids. The CDR3 coding sequence is TGTGCCAGCAGACCCGGGTCTACATGGGATTCACCCCTCCACTTT. Amino acids: CASRPGSTWDSPLHF.

This clone was found once. The chain combines TRBV9 with TRBJ2-2, with D possibly matching TRBD1 (6 bases). V lost 0 bases to trimming and J lost 6 bases, with 9 bases between them. Germline CDR1 SGDLS, CDR2 YYNGEE. The CDR3 loop spans 14 amino acids. CDR3 sequence (DNA): TGTGCCAGCAGCGTAGCCACAGGGTCCGGGGAGCTGTTTTTT. It yields the protein CASSVATGSGELFF.

This rearrangement joins TRBV19 to TRBJ1-2; D uncertain. The V end was cut by 10 bases, the J end by 8 bases, with 17 bases between. CDR1 and CDR2 from the germline V gene are LNHDA and SQIVND (reference sequence). The CDR3 is 12 amino acids. In nucleotides, the CDR3 is TGTGCCACCGGTACTCCGGGTGTCGGCTACACCTTC. Residues: CATGTPGVGYTF. Supplemented by reference TRBV19 and TRBJ1-2, the full variable domain reads DGGITQSPKYLFRKEGQNVTLSCEQNLNHDAMYWYRQDPGQGLRLIYYSQIVNDFQKGDIAEGYSVSREKKESFPLTVTSAQKNPTAFYLCATGTPGVGYTFGSGTRLTVV.

J is TRBJ2-7 and V is TRBV5-4; TRBD2 might be the D (6 bases). The ends were cut back, 3 bases at V and 5 bases at J, with 9 bases in the middle. CDR3 size: 12 residues. CDR1 and CDR2 (germline): SGHNT, YYREEE (reference sequence). The CDR3 nucleotides are TGTGCCAGCAGCTGGGGCGGGAACGAGCAGTACTTC. Translation: CASSWGGNEQYF.

The chain uses TRBV9 and TRBJ2-1; 10 nucleotides line up with TRBD2. V lost 0 bases to trimming and J lost 4 bases; unmatched junction nucleotides: 16. Germline assignment: CDR1 SGDLS and CDR2 YYNGEE. The CDR3 is made up of 20 amino acids. The chain's CDR3 is CASSVVGGLLTSGEYNEQFF. The DNA of the CDR3 is TGTGCCAGCAGCGTAGTGGGAGGCCTACTTACTAGCGGGGAGTACAATGAGCAGTTCTTC.

This rearrangement joins TRBV19 to TRBJ2-1; the match to TRBD2 covers 8 bases. Germline lookup yields CDR1 LNHDA and CDR2 SQIVND (reference sequence). Losses at the gene ends were 2 bases for V and 7 bases for J; bases not matched to a gene: 10. The CDR3 sequence is 16 residues long. CDR3 protein: CASSIQGTRHGNEQFF. The CDR3 bases are TGTGCCAGTAGTATACAAGGGACTAGACATGGGAATGAGCAGTTCTTC. Full variable domain (remainder filled in from reference TRBV19 and TRBJ2-1): DGGITQSPKYLFRKEGQNVTLSCEQNLNHDAMYWYRQDPGQGLRLIYYSQIVNDFQKGDIAEGYSVSREKKESFPLTVTSAQKNPTAFYLCASSIQGTRHGNEQFFGPGTRLTVL.

CDR3 nucleotides: TGTGCCAGCAGCCTCTCTCTTTTCGCGGGAACTGAAGCTTTCTTT. This translates into CASSLSLFAGTEAFF. The genes are TRBV6-5 and TRBJ1-1; D unclear. Trimming shortened V by 6 bases and J by 5 bases, and 19 bases separated the two germline ends. The CDR3 spans 15 residues. Germline lookup yields CDR1 MNHEY and CDR2 SVGAGI.

This chain uses TRBV7-2 with TRBJ1-1; D remains unclear. Germline V gene data show CDR1 as SGHTA and CDR2 as FQGNSA. This CDR3 is built from 13 residues. V was shortened by 4 bases and J by 5 bases, with 11 bases between the two germline ends. CDR3 sequence (DNA): TGTGCCAGCAGCTCCCAGGTCCAGACTGAAGCTTTCTTT. This encodes CASSSQVQTEAFF.

This clone has just one count. The chain carries TRBV21-1 and TRBJ1-1; the table's D call, TRBD1, has no DNA check behind it. TRBV21-1 is listed as a pseudogene. The CDR3 runs 17 residues. The CDR3: CASSQTFLQGANTEAFF. In DNA form, the CDR3 reads TGTGCCAGCAGCCAGACTTTTTTACAGGGGGCGAACACTGAAGCTTTCTTT.

The genes are TRBV9 and TRBJ2-1; D is unclear. The CDR3 is 15 amino acids. Trimming left V 2 bases short and J 0 bases short, with 9 bases between. In germline, CDR1 is SGDLS, CDR2 YYNGEE. The CDR3 DNA sequence: TGTGCCAGCAGCGTCTATCCGAGCTCCTACAATGAGCAGTTCTTC. Its translation is CASSVYPSSYNEQFF.

This chain joins TRBV19 and TRBJ2-7; 7 bases are shared with TRBD2. The V and J ends lost 5 bases and 0 bases, in that order; junction bases with no gene match: 13. Germline V gene lookup returns CDR1 LNHDA and CDR2 SQIVND (reference sequence). This CDR3 is 17 amino acids long. The chain's CDR3 is CASSPRAPAGSSYEQYF. The CDR3, as DNA: TGTGCCAGTAGTCCCCGGGCCCCAGCGGGAAGCTCCTACGAGCAGTACTTC.

The V and J genes are TRBV6-5 and TRBJ1-2; 10 positions match TRBD1. The CDR3 totals 15 residues. The germline V gene has CDR1 MNHEY and CDR2 SVGAGI. Trimming took 1 base from V and 6 from J; bases not matched to a gene: 5. Written as DNA, the CDR3 is TGTGCCAGCAGTTACTTCCCGACAGGGGGCAATGGCTACACCTTC. This translates into CASSYFPTGGNGYTF.

As concerns this clone: A junction boundary mismatches the germline segment, possibly from a read error. The chain carries TRBV2 and TRBJ2-4; TRBD2 is a possible D gene (6 bases). This CDR3 comprises 12 residues. Per germline, CDR1 SNHLY and CDR2 FYNNEI. The CDR3 loop is CASSLRRVSPDF. For the CDR3, the DNA is TGTGCCAGCAGTCTTCGGAGGGTCAGTCCGGACTTC. Full variable domain (missing parts from reference TRBV2 and TRBJ2-4): EPEVTQTPSHQVTQMGQEVILRCVPISNHLYFYWYRQILGQKVEFLVSFYNNEISEKSEIFDDQFSVERPDGSNFTLKIRSTKLEDSAMYFCASSLRRVSPDFGAGTRLSVL.

The rearrangement links TRBV5-4 to TRBJ2-1, with D hard to call. V gave up 0 bases and J gave up 4 bases, with 11 bases separating them. The CDR3 runs to 15 residues. Germline V gene data show CDR1 as SGHNT and CDR2 as YYREEE (reference sequence). The DNA of the CDR3 is TGTGCCAGCAGCTTGGACCGAGGTCTATACAATGAGCAGTTCTTC. Translating it yields CASSLDRGLYNEQFF.

The chain recombines TRBV3-1 (or the pseudogene TRBV3-2) with TRBJ1-1; 10 bases are shared with TRBD1. This CDR3 is 16 amino acids long. In germline, CDR1 is LGHDT, CDR2 YNNKEL (reference sequence). With V trimmed by 0 bases and J by 3 bases, 4 bases remained unmatched. CDR3 loop: CASSQERQGADTEAFF. The CDR3 bases are TGTGCCAGCAGCCAAGAGAGACAGGGGGCTGACACTGAAGCTTTCTTT.